A single sample gave rise to the 5 T cell receptor beta chains below, sequenced in a study of blood T cells in healthy people across ages. A second PCR, run for 7 to 11 cycles, used a sample-barcoded 5' primer plus a J-beta primer mix. A single record per CDR3 protein comes from TCRdb applying MiXCR to the 5' RACE reads. The sample holds about 570,000 distinct CDR3 sequences; about 26% are singletons and the top ten take less than 20%. Input material: blood. The receptors stem from a woman aged 70 to 79 in good health.

This clonotype was counted a single time. The genes are TRBV12-3 or TRBV12-4 and TRBJ2-3; D may match TRBD1 or TRBD2 (5 bases each). The CDR3 spans 15 residues. V lost 4 bases, J lost 1 base, and 12 bases lay in between. The CDR3 bases are TGTGCCAGCAGTTGGGGCCTGGGGGGCACAGATACGCAGTATTTT. Protein sequence: CASSWGLGGTDTQYF.

There are a few counts of this clonotype. The V and J genes are TRBV20-1 and TRBJ2-4, with a possible D match to TRBD2 (6 bases). The CDR3 has 14 amino acids. Germline V gene lookup returns CDR1 DFQATT and CDR2 SNEGSKA (reference sequence). V was pared by 0 bases and J by 10 bases, with 16 bases between. CDR3 bases: TGCAGTGCTAGAGACCCAGCGGGTGAGGGGATTCAGTACTTC. It translates to CSARDPAGEGIQYF.

The J gene is TRBJ1-1, the V gene TRBV12-3 or TRBV12-4, with D hard to call. This CDR3 region has 15 residues. Trimming pared 3 bases from V and 0 bases from J, leaving 11 bases between. Here the CDR3 reads CASSFLAGLNTEAFF. The CDR3, as DNA: TGTGCCAGCAGTTTTCTTGCAGGACTGAACACTGAAGCTTTCTTT.

The chain employs TRBV20-1 and TRBJ2-3; D is ambiguous. The CDR3 is 13 residues long. Trimming took off 6 bases at V and 2 bases at J, with 12 bases between the two ends. The germline V gene encodes CDR1 DFQATT and CDR2 SNEGSKA (reference sequence). CDR3: CSAILPYTDTQYF. The DNA for the CDR3 is TGCAGTGCCATCTTGCCCTACACAGATACGCAGTATTTT.

This clonotype was counted only a few times. This CDR3 is CATSRDRGVSYNEQFF. In DNA form, the CDR3 reads TGTGCCACCAGCAGAGATCGCGGGGTCTCCTACAATGAGCAGTTCTTC. The rearrangement links TRBV15 to TRBJ2-1; possibly TRBD2 for D (6 bases). Trimming shortened V by 0 bases and J by 0 bases, and 9 bases separated the two germline ends. Germline values: CDR1 LNHNV, CDR2 YYDKDF (reference sequence). The CDR3 covers 16 residues.